The 5 T cell receptor beta chains in this list originate from one sample, sequenced in a study of T cells in pancreatic ductal adenocarcinoma. Repertoires were generated with immunoSEQ multiplex PCR, while TCRdb's copy carries only in-frame clones and drops some. Altogether roughly 100,000 clones are present, over 90% being singletons, with the ten largest covering roughly 3.1%. Surgery without prior neoadjuvant therapy was the treatment of the selected pancreatic ductal adenocarcinoma patients. The sequenced material came from PBMCs. The source of these receptors is a human donor with pancreatic ductal adenocarcinoma.

This chain joins TRBV30 and TRBJ2-7; possibly TRBD1 for D (6 bases). CDR3 length: 13 residues. Trimming took off 4 bases at V and 6 bases at J, with 16 bases between the two ends. Germline CDR1 GTSNPN, CDR2 SVGIG (reference sequence). CDR3: CAWTYRDTGEQYF. In DNA form, the CDR3 reads TGTGCCTGGACATACAGGGATACCGGCGAGCAGTACTTC.

The J gene is TRBJ2-7, the V gene TRBV27; 7 bases are shared with TRBD1. Trimming removed 0 bases from V and 5 bases from J; junction bases left unmatched: 7. The germline gives CDR1 MNHEY, CDR2 SMNVEV (reference sequence). The CDR3 spans 15 residues. The CDR3 coding sequence is TGTGCCAGCAGTTTATCGGGGCTCAGGGGGAACGAGCAGTACTTC. It encodes CASSLSGLRGNEQYF.

V is TRBV5-1 and J is TRBJ2-2; 9 bases fit TRBD2. The CDR3 has 16 residues. Germline CDR1 SGHRS, CDR2 YFSETQ. Trimming took 2 bases from V and 6 from J; bases not matched to a gene: 8. As DNA, the CDR3 is TGCGCCAGCAGCTTACAGGGGACTAGCATGTCCGGGGAGCTGTTTTTT. It codes for CASSLQGTSMSGELFF.

CDR3 sequence: CASSLGGGASYEQYF. In DNA, the CDR3 is TGTGCCAGCAGCTTAGGAGGGGGCGCCTCCTACGAGCAGTACTTC. This chain links TRBV5-4 with TRBJ2-7, with D perhaps matching TRBD1 (7 bases). CDR1 is SGHNT and CDR2 is YYREEE in the germline V gene (reference sequence). The CDR3 has 15 amino acids. The germline V and J ends were trimmed by 2 bases and 0 bases, with 12 bases remaining between them. The variable domain in full, with the rest retrieved from reference TRBV5-4 and TRBJ2-7, is ETGVTQSPTHLIKTRGQQVTLRCSSQSGHNTVSWYQQALGQGPQFIFQYYREEENGRGNFPPRFSGLQFPNYSSELNVNALELDDSALYLCASSLGGGASYEQYFGPGTRLTVT.

The chain couples TRBV13 to TRBJ2-3; 8 bases align to TRBD2. This CDR3 has 16 amino acids. Germline V CDR1 and CDR2: PRHDT, FYEKMQ (reference sequence). The junction had 7 bases not matched to a gene; V was cut back by 5 bases and J by 0 bases. CDR3 nucleotide sequence: TGTGCCAGCAGCACCAGACTAGCGACCAGCACAGATACGCAGTATTTT. Protein product: CASSTRLATSTDTQYF.